This TCR beta chain was captured by sequencing in a study of blood T cell repertoires in COVID-19. About the research overall: The United States, Italy and Spain provided the acute and convalescent COVID-19 samples.

This CDR3 has 18 residues. Per the germline V gene, CDR1 is SGHAT and CDR2 is FQNNGV. Trimming at V came to 5 bases and at J to 2 bases, leaving 16 bases not matched to a gene. Authors' data handling: Nucleated cell number was recorded as an estimate derived from reference gene primer amplification. TCRdb's copy holds only in-frame clones and misses some; the assay was immunoSEQ multiplex PCR. V and J calls and clone size are as listed in that table; D and trimming were resolved from the DNA. The sample holds a few hundred thousand clones, approximately 85% seen once. Individuals drawn from under 30 US areas were about 18 to 95 years old.

The V call is TRBV11-2, the J call TRBJ1-1, with TRBD1 matching 8 bases. Material: PBMCs or T cells enriched from blood (not recorded which). The clonotype comes from a woman aged 25-40 years who had recovered from COVID-19. The CDR3 reads CASSTYSSGQEFNTEAFF. The CDR3 DNA is TGTGCCAGCAGCACCTACTCTTCGGGACAGGAGTTTAACACTGAAGCTTTCTTT.